Below, 13 T cell receptor beta chains from the same sample are listed, as sequenced in a study of regulatory T cells in long-lasting Graves disease. Stated time point: persistent/refractory GD, antithyroid drugs over 5 years with positive TRAb. There was RNA extracted from PBMCs, and the TCR library was made from it. The authors built TCR beta libraries using iRepertoire HTBI primers and Arm-PCR of CDR3 regions. TCRdb re-called the multiplex PCR reads through MiXCR, storing one row per CDR3 protein. The top ten clones hold under 55% of a sample with more than 650,000 distinct CDR3 sequences, approximately 31% of them seen once. Source: peripheral blood mononuclear cells (PBMCs), taken when the disease was refractory, from a patient treated with antithyroid drugs. The receptor source for this set is a female donor with Graves disease.

This sequence joins TRBV27 and TRBJ2-1; a weak D match, TRBD2 (6 bases). The V and J ends lost 6 bases and 5 bases respectively, with 20 bases between them. The CDR3 has 16 residues. Germline CDR1 reads MNHEY; CDR2 reads SMNVEV (reference sequence). In DNA, the CDR3 is TGTGCCAGCAGCCCCCTTGGGGGGAGTAGGGACAATGAGCAGTTCTTC. This sequence encodes CASSPLGGSRDNEQFF.

This CDR3 is CASSTGGGGSYGYTF. In DNA form, the CDR3 reads TGTGCCAGCAGCACTGGGGGAGGAGGTTCCTATGGCTACACCTTC. This chain links TRBV12-3 or TRBV12-4 with TRBJ1-2; possible D gene TRBD1, 5 bases. Trimming took off 6 bases at V and 4 bases at J, with 18 bases between the two ends. This CDR3 region has 15 residues.

The chain employs TRBV7-2 and TRBJ2-7; 9 bases map to TRBD2. CDR1 is SGHTA, CDR2 FQGNSA, per germline. The CDR3 sequence is 14 residues long. V lost 3 bases to trimming and J lost 5 bases; unmatched junction nucleotides: 5. This CDR3 is CASSFIAGAHEQYF. The CDR3 region has the DNA TGTGCCAGCAGCTTCATAGCGGGAGCCCACGAGCAGTACTTC.

The V and J genes are TRBV20-1 and TRBJ2-5, with TRBD2 matching 8 bases. CDR1 DFQATT and CDR2 SNEGSKA come from the germline V gene (reference sequence). This CDR3 is built from 14 residues. J gave up 0 bases and V 6 bases, and 6 bases lay outside the gene matches. CDR3 in amino acids: CSAGGGRYQETQYF. As DNA, the CDR3 is TGCAGTGCCGGTGGCGGGAGGTACCAAGAGACCCAGTACTTC.

In this sample, this clonotype turned up many times. The CDR3 nucleotides are TGTGCCAGCAGTATTACAGGGGTTGGCACTGAAGCTTTCTTT. The encoded protein is CASSITGVGTEAFF. The gene calls are TRBV6-1 and TRBJ1-1, with 7 bases identical to TRBD1. The CDR3 has 14 amino acids. The germline gives CDR1 MNHNS, CDR2 SASEGT. V lost 5 bases, J lost 4 bases, and 7 bases stayed unmatched.

The chain is built from TRBV29-1 and TRBJ2-5; TRBD1 or TRBD2 may be the D gene (6 bases each). The J call is in doubt because the DNA end fits TRBJ2-7 better. Germline loops: CDR1 SQVTM, CDR2 ANQGSEA. This CDR3 region has 15 residues. CDR3: CSVDEGGPNSYEQYF. The CDR3 bases are TGCAGCGTTGATGAGGGGGGACCTAACTCCTACGAGCAGTACTTC.

This clonotype was counted between two and nine times. The V gene is TRBV2, the J gene TRBJ1-6; the match to TRBD1 covers 9 bases. Germline-derived CDR1 and CDR2 are SNHLY and FYNNEI. The CDR3 is 15 residues long. V was clipped by 6 bases and J by 7 bases; unmatched bases: 7. The chain's CDR3 is CASRGQGDGNSPLHF. CDR3 bases: TGTGCCAGCAGGGGACAGGGAGACGGAAATTCACCCCTCCACTTT. Drawing the rest from reference TRBV2 and TRBJ1-6, the complete variable domain is EPEVTQTPSHQVTQMGQEVILRCVPISNHLYFYWYRQILGQKVEFLVSFYNNEISEKSEIFDDQFSVERPDGSNFTLKIRSTKLEDSAMYFCASRGQGDGNSPLHFGNGTRLTVT.

The rearrangement links TRBV6-1 to TRBJ2-7; D not certain. V gave up 4 bases and J gave up 4 bases, with 8 bases separating them. The CDR3 length is 12 residues. The germline CDR1 and CDR2 sequences are MNHNS and SASEGT. Here the CDR3 reads CASSGFTYEQYF. The CDR3, as DNA: TGTGCCAGCAGTGGTTTTACGTACGAGCAGTACTTC.

The chain employs TRBV6-1 and TRBJ2-7; 9 bases align to TRBD1. The CDR3 loop spans 17 amino acids. Germline CDR1 is MNHNS and CDR2 is SASEGT. V trimming: 8 bases; J trimming: 4 bases; junction bases outside the gene matches: 18. The CDR3 loop is CASGRGTGSLATYEQYF. The CDR3, as DNA: TGTGCCAGCGGGAGGGGGACAGGGTCGCTCGCGACGTACGAGCAGTACTTC.

This rearrangement joins TRBV6-5 to TRBJ2-4; no reliable D call. The germline gives CDR1 MNHEY, CDR2 SVGAGI. Trimming stripped 0 bases from V and 2 bases from J, with 11 bases between. The CDR3 runs 16 residues. The CDR3 loop reads CASSYSVGPSKNIQYF. Written as DNA, the CDR3 is TGTGCCAGCAGTTACTCAGTGGGTCCGTCCAAAAACATTCAGTACTTC.

V gene TRBV5-1 combines with J gene TRBJ1-2; maybe TRBD1 (5 bases). CDR1 SGHRS and CDR2 YFSETQ come from the germline V gene. CDR3 size: 15 residues. Between the trimmed V and J ends, which lost 4 bases and 3 bases, there was a span of 16 bases. The CDR3 here is CASSALGGADYGYTF. DNA of the CDR3: TGCGCCAGCAGCGCTCTGGGGGGAGCCGACTATGGCTACACCTTC.

The chain links TRBV10-3 to TRBJ2-3; tentatively, D is TRBD1 (5 bases). Germline V gene lookup returns CDR1 ENHRY and CDR2 SYGVKD. This CDR3 has 18 amino acids. The V end was cut by 0 bases, the J end by 1 base, with 17 bases between. The CDR3 here is CAISESPLGVRGTDTQYF. CDR3 coding DNA: TGTGCCATCAGTGAGTCTCCCCTGGGTGTCAGGGGCACAGATACGCAGTATTTT.

The sample holds a few counts of this clonotype. The chain recombines TRBV3-1 with TRBJ2-5, with 10 bases identical to TRBD2. The CDR3 runs to 18 residues. The junction had 16 bases not matched to a gene; V was cut back by 4 bases and J by 5 bases. CDR1 and CDR2 (germline): LGHDT, YNNKEL (reference sequence). CDR3 sequence (DNA): TGTGCCAGCAGCCCATTGAGTCCTTCTAGCGGGAGACGGGAGACCCAGTACTTC. This sequence encodes CASSPLSPSSGRRETQYF.